This TCR beta chain was sequenced for a study of PD-L1 blockade in urothelial cancer. Noted time point: pretreatment peripheral blood. Trimming stripped 0 bases from V and 1 base from J, with 7 bases between. The CDR3 is 14 residues long. From germline, CDR1 is SGHRS and CDR2 YFSETQ. Every PCR received spiked-in synthetic TCR analog templates. Method: immunoSEQ multiplex PCR; TCRdb's copy keeps in-frame clones and lacks some. The repertoire has some 40,000 clones, 70% to 90% of them found once; the top ten carry about 25%. The specimen comprised PBMCs, sampled around atezolizumab (anti-PD-L1) treatment. The sequence was obtained from a donor at least 40 years old with urothelial cancer. This chain links TRBV5-1 with TRBJ1-1, with TRBD1 as a possible D gene (6 bases). CDR3 DNA: TGCGCCAGCAGCTTGGGGGGGCCGAACACTGAAGCTTTCTTT. It translates to CASSLGGPNTEAFF.